What follows are 19 T cell receptor beta chains derived from one specimen sequenced in a study of shared clonotypes between healthy human individuals (dated by TCRdb to about 2020). Libraries were constructed by the immunoSEQ multiplex PCR assay. TCRdb obtained this table from immuneACCESS and retained in-frame rearrangements with V and J assigned. These tables miss some clones; where compared with another copy, unresolved V genes account for less than half of the shortfall, and the remainder is unexplained. The sample profile shows about 490,000 clones; roughly 80% of them were found once. The top ten constitute 12% of the sample. The sequencing input was PBMCs. These TCRs come from a middle-aged woman in good health. Some clones in this sample may be carry-over from other donors' samples.

In this sample, this clone turned up a few times. This rearrangement joins TRBV30 to TRBJ1-5; TRBD1 matches at 11 bases. The germline V gene encodes CDR1 GTSNPN and CDR2 SVGIG (reference sequence). Germline trimming cut 4 bases from V and 5 bases from J; bases unmatched to any gene: 4. The CDR3 is 14 residues long. The CDR3 DNA is TGTGCCTGGAACGGACAGGGGGCATATCAGCCCCAGCATTTT. Encoded protein: CAWNGQGAYQPQHF.

The genes are TRBV10-2 and TRBJ2-2, with D perhaps being TRBD1 or TRBD2 (6 bases each). The CDR3 is made up of 14 amino acids. Germline V CDR1 and CDR2: WSHSY, SAAADI. V was trimmed by 8 bases and J by 4 bases, leaving 14 bases between them. In DNA form, the CDR3 reads TGCGCCAGCTCGCCGGGGGCGTTCACCGGGGAGCTGTTTTTT. Translation: CASSPGAFTGELFF.

The CDR3 sequence is CASSKDQNEQYF. CDR3 in DNA: TGCGCCAGCAGCAAGGACCAAAACGAGCAGTACTTC. The genes are TRBV5-1 and TRBJ2-7; no firm D call. Germline CDR1 reads SGHRS; CDR2 reads YFSETQ. The CDR3 has 12 residues. V lost 4 bases and J 5 bases, leaving 10 bases between the germline ends.

CDR3 in DNA: TGTGCCAGCTCAGGGACAGGCGACTCACAAGAGACCCAGTACTTC. Its protein is CASSGTGDSQETQYF. This chain joins TRBV18 and TRBJ2-5; the match to TRBD1 covers 8 bases. J was trimmed by 2 bases and V by 5 bases; bases with no gene match: 7. The CDR3 spans 15 residues. Germline V lookup: CDR1 KGHSH, CDR2 LQKENI.

The chain joins TRBV7-3 to TRBJ2-2; D is undetermined. The germline gives CDR1 SGHTA, CDR2 FQGTGA. V dropped 2 bases and J dropped 8 bases, with 9 bases sitting between them. The CDR3 length is 13 residues. CDR3 amino acids: CASSLGYWGELFF. CDR3 nucleotide sequence: TGTGCCAGCAGCTTAGGCTATTGGGGGGAGCTGTTTTTT.

The chain combines TRBV6-1 with TRBJ1-2; D not certain. The V end was cut by 2 bases, the J end by 3 bases, with 13 bases between. Germline CDR1 is MNHNS and CDR2 is SASEGT. This CDR3 region has 15 residues. The DNA for the CDR3 is TGTGCCAGCAGTGAAATGGGCGCCACATACTATGGCTACACCTTC. Its protein product is CASSEMGATYYGYTF.

The chain couples TRBV10-1 to TRBJ2-1; D possibly corresponds to TRBD2 (5 bases). V lost 3 bases, J lost 9 bases, and 12 bases lay in between. From germline, CDR1 is WNHNN and CDR2 SYGVQD (reference sequence). The CDR3 contains 13 residues. CDR3 protein: CASSDRTDSEQFF. The CDR3 DNA reads as TGCGCCAGCAGTGACAGGACTGATTCTGAGCAGTTCTTC.

The chain has TRBV19 and TRBJ2-7; the match to TRBD1 covers 12 bases. J lost 6 bases, V lost 8 bases, and 8 bases had no gene match. CDR1 is LNHDA and CDR2 is SQIVND in the germline V gene (reference sequence). This CDR3 is built from 14 residues. CDR3 sequence: CASRPGQGAGEQYF. Here the CDR3 DNA reads TGTGCCAGTCGTCCGGGACAGGGGGCTGGCGAGCAGTACTTC. The full variable domain, with the rest looked up from reference TRBV19 and TRBJ2-7, is DGGITQSPKYLFRKEGQNVTLSCEQNLNHDAMYWYRQDPGQGLRLIYYSQIVNDFQKGDIAEGYSVSREKKESFPLTVTSAQKNPTAFYLCASRPGQGAGEQYFGPGTRLTVT.

The chain uses TRBV11-1 and TRBJ2-5; D is ambiguous. Germline V gene data show CDR1 as SGHAT and CDR2 as FQDESV (reference sequence). Trimming pared 5 bases from V and 5 bases from J, leaving 12 bases between. This CDR3 spans 13 amino acids. As DNA, the CDR3 is TGTGCCAGCAGCCCCAGGAGCGTGGAGACCCAGTACTTC. This codes for CASSPRSVETQYF.

This sequence joins TRBV28 and TRBJ2-1; D possibly corresponds to TRBD2 (5 bases). The germline CDR1 and CDR2 sequences are MDHEN and SYDVKM. The CDR3 runs to 12 residues. The V and J ends lost 6 bases and 9 bases respectively, with 12 bases between them. CDR3 bases: TGTGCCAGCAGCGAACTGGCGGGTGAGCAGTTCTTC. It codes for CASSELAGEQFF.

J is TRBJ2-2 and V is TRBV5-1, with 8 bases lining up with TRBD2. From germline, CDR1 is SGHRS and CDR2 YFSETQ. With V trimmed by 0 bases and J by 3 bases, 4 bases remained unmatched. The CDR3 spans 16 residues. The CDR3 DNA reads as TGCGCCAGCAGCTTGGGGGGACTAGTTGACACCGGGGAGCTGTTTTTT. Translation: CASSLGGLVDTGELFF.

The chain couples TRBV6-5 to TRBJ1-2, with D possibly TRBD1 on 6 matching bases. This CDR3 spans 12 amino acids. V lost 5 bases to trimming and J lost 5 bases, with 9 bases between them. Germline V lookup: CDR1 MNHEY, CDR2 SVGAGI. The DNA of the CDR3 is TGTGCCAGCAGTCAAGGGACATATGGCTACACCTTC. Protein: CASSQGTYGYTF.

J is TRBJ1-2 and V is TRBV29-1, with 8 bases matching TRBD1. Germline values: CDR1 SQVTM, CDR2 ANQGSEA. With 6 bases clipped from V and 8 bases from J, the junction kept 14 bases outside the gene matches. The CDR3 has 14 residues. The DNA for the CDR3 is TGCAGCGTCGCCCTCCCAGGGGGCGCGTTAGGCTACACCTTC. This sequence encodes CSVALPGGALGYTF.

The rearrangement uses TRBV9 and TRBJ2-1, with D perhaps matching TRBD2 (6 bases). CDR1 SGDLS and CDR2 YYNGEE come from the germline V gene. The CDR3 spans 15 residues. The ends were cut back, 7 bases at V and 0 bases at J, with 14 bases in the middle. Here the CDR3 reads CASGPLAASYNEQFF. Here the CDR3 DNA reads TGTGCCAGCGGCCCTTTAGCGGCCTCCTACAATGAGCAGTTCTTC.

The V gene is TRBV6-1, the J gene TRBJ1-4; perhaps TRBD1 as D (6 bases). Germline V gives CDR1 MNHNS, CDR2 SASEGT. The length of the CDR3 is 13 residues. V was cut by 8 bases and J by 5 bases, with 12 bases left in between. The CDR3 spells CASRRTENEKLFF. The DNA of the CDR3 is TGTGCCAGCCGACGGACAGAGAATGAAAAACTGTTTTTT.

The chain couples TRBV2 to TRBJ2-1; the match to TRBD2 covers 7 bases. V gave up 2 bases and J gave up 4 bases; unmatched junction bases: 5. The CDR3 is made up of 15 amino acids. CDR1 and CDR2 (germline): SNHLY, FYNNEI. CDR3 residues: CASSEQASGYNEQFF. CDR3 in DNA: TGTGCCAGCAGTGAACAGGCTAGCGGATACAATGAGCAGTTCTTC. Supplemented by reference TRBV2 and TRBJ2-1, the full variable domain reads EPEVTQTPSHQVTQMGQEVILRCVPISNHLYFYWYRQILGQKVEFLVSFYNNEISEKSEIFDDQFSVERPDGSNFTLKIRSTKLEDSAMYFCASSEQASGYNEQFFGPGTRLTVL.

A note on this clone: A much larger clone is a single base away; this may be a read error. This rearrangement joins TRBV30 to TRBJ2-7, with unresolved D. Germline V gene sequence: CDR1 GTSNPN, CDR2 SVGIG (reference sequence). The ends were cut back, 3 bases at V and 5 bases at J, with 8 bases in the middle. The CDR3 loop spans 11 amino acids. The CDR3, as DNA: TGTGCCTGGAGATGCGGCCACGAGCAGTACTTC. Encoded protein: CAWRCGHEQYF.

This clone was counted only a few times. This chain connects TRBV6-6 to TRBJ2-4, with TRBD2 identical over 8 bases. Trimming removed 5 bases from V and 5 bases from J; junction bases left unmatched: 2. Germline CDR1 reads MNHNY; CDR2 reads SVGAGI (reference sequence). This CDR3 spans 13 amino acids. The CDR3 is CASSETSENIQYF. CDR3 DNA: TGTGCCAGCAGTGAGACTAGCGAAAACATTCAGTACTTC.

DNA for the CDR3: TGTGCCAGCAGCTTAGGCCCCCCGGGACATGACGAGCAGTTCTTC. It is translated as CASSLGPPGHDEQFF. V gene TRBV11-3 combines with J gene TRBJ2-1; weak D call: TRBD1 (6 bases). The V gene lost 1 base and the J gene lost 10 bases, with 17 bases spanning the gap. The CDR3 length is 15 residues. Germline-derived CDR1 and CDR2 are SGHNT and YENEEA. The full variable domain, with the rest looked up from reference TRBV11-3 and TRBJ2-1, is EAGVVQSPRYKIIEKKQPVAFWCNPISGHNTLYWYLQNLGQGPELLIRYENEEAVDDSQLPKDRFSAERLKGVDSTLKIQPAELGDSAVYLCASSLGPPGHDEQFFGPGTRLTVL.